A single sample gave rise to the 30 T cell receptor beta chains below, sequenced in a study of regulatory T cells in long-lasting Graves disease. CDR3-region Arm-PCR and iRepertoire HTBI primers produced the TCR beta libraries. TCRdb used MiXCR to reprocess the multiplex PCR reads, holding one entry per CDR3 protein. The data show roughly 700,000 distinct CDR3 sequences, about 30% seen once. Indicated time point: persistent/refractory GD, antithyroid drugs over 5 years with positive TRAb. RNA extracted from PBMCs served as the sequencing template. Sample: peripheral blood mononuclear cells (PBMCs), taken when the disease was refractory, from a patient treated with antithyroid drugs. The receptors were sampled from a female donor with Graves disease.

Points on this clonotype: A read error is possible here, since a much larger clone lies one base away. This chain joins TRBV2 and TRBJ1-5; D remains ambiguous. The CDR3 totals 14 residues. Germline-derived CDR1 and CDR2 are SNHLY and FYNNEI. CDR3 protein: CASGEASRNQPQHF. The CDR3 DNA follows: TGTGCCAGCGGTGAAGCGTCACGAAATCAGCCCCAGCATTTT.

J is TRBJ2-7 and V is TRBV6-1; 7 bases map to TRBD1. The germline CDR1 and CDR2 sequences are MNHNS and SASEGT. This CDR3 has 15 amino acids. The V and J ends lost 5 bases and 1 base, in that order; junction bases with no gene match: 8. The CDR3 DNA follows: TGTGCCAGCAGTAGTATCAACAGGGGTTCCTACGAGCAGTACTTC. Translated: CASSSINRGSYEQYF.

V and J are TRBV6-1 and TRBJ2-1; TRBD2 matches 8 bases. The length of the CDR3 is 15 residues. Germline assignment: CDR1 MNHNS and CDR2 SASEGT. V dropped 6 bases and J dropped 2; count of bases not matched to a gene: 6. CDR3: CASSILAAAYNEQFF. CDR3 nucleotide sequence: TGTGCCAGCAGCATACTAGCGGCCGCCTACAATGAGCAGTTCTTC.

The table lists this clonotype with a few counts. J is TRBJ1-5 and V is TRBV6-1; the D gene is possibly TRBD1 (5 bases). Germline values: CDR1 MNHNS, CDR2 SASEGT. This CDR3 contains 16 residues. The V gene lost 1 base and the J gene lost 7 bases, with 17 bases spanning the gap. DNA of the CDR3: TGTGCCAGCAGTGAAGTCCCCTCGGGGGGTGGGCAGCCCCAGCATTTT. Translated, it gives CASSEVPSGGGQPQHF.

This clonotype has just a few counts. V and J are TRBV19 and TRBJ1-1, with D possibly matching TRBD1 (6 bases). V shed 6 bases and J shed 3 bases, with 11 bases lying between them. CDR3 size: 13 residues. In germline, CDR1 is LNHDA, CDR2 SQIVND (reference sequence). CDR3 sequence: CASSFDRYTEAFF. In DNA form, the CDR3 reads TGTGCCAGTAGCTTCGACAGGTACACTGAAGCTTTCTTT. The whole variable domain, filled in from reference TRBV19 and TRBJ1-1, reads DGGITQSPKYLFRKEGQNVTLSCEQNLNHDAMYWYRQDPGQGLRLIYYSQIVNDFQKGDIAEGYSVSREKKESFPLTVTSAQKNPTAFYLCASSFDRYTEAFFGQGTRLTVV.

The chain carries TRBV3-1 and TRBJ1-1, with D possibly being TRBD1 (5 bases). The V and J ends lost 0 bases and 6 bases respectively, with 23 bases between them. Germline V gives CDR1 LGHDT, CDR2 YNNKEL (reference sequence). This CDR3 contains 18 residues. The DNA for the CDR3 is TGTGCCAGCAGCCAAGATAGGGCAGGGAGGTTTGGCGCATCTGAAGCTTTCTTT. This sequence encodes CASSQDRAGRFGASEAFF.

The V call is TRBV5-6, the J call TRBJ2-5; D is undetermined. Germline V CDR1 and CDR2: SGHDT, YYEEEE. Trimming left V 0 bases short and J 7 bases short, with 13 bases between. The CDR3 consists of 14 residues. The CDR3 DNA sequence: TGTGCCAGCAGCTTGGGGAGCCCAAGTTGGACCCAGTACTTC. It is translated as CASSLGSPSWTQYF.

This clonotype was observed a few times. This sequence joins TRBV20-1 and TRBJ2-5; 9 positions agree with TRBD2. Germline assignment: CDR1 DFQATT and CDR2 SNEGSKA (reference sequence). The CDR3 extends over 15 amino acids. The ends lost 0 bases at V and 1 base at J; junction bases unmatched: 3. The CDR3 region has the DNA TGCAGTGCTAGAGACATAGCGGGAGCCCAAGAGACCCAGTACTTC. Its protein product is CSARDIAGAQETQYF.

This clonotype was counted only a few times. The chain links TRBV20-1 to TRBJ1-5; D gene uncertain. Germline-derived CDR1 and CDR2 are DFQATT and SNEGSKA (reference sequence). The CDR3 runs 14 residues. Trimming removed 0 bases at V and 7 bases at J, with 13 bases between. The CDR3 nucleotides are TGCAGTGCTAGAGATCTTGGGTTAGGGCAGCCCCAGCATTTT. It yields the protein CSARDLGLGQPQHF.

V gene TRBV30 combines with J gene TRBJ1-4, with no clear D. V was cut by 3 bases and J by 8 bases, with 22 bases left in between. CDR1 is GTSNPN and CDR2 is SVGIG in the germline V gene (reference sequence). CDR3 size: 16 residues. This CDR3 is CAWSPVGVGPKEKLFF. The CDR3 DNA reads TGTGCCTGGAGCCCCGTCGGGGTCGGTCCGAAAGAAAAACTGTTTTTT. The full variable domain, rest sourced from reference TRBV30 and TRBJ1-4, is SQTIHQWPATLVQPVGSPLSLECTVEGTSNPNLYWYRQAAGRGLQLLFYSVGIGQISSEVPQNLSASRPQDRQFILSSKKLLLSDSGFYLCAWSPVGVGPKEKLFFGSGTQLSVL.

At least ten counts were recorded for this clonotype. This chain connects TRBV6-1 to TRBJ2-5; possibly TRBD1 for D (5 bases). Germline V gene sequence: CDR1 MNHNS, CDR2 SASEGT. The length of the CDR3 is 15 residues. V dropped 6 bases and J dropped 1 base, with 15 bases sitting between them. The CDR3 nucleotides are TGTGCCAGCAGCCCACTCCGACAGCTCCAAGAGACCCAGTACTTC. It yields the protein CASSPLRQLQETQYF.

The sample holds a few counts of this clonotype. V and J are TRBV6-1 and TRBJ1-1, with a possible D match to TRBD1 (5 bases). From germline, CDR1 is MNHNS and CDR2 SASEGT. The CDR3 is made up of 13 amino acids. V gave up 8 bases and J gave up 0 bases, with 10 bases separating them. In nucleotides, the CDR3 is TGTGCCAGCGACGAGGGGTTGAACACTGAAGCTTTCTTT. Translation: CASDEGLNTEAFF.

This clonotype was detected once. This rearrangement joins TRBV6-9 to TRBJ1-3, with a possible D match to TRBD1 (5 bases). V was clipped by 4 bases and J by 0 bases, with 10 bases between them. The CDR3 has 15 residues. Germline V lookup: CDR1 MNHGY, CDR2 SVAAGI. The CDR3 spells CASSSGRSSGNTIYF. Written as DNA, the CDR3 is TGTGCCAGCAGTTCGGGACGGAGCTCTGGAAACACCATATATTTT.

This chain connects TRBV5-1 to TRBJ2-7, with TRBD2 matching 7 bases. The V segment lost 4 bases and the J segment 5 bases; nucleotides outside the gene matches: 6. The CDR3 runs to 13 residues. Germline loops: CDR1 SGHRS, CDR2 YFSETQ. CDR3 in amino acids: CASSPGLSNEQYF. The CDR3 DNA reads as TGCGCCAGCAGCCCGGGACTAAGCAACGAGCAGTACTTC.

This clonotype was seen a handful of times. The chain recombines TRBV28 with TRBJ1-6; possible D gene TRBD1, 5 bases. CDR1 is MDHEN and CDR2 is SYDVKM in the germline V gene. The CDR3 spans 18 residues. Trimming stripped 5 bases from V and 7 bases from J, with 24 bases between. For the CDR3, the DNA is TGTGCCAGCAGTCCCCCTCACTGGGGGGGGGGTGGCAATTCACCCCTCCACTTT. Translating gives CASSPPHWGGGGNSPLHF. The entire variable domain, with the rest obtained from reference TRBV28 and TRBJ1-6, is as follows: DVKVTQSSRYLVKRTGEKVFLECVQDMDHENMFWYRQDPGLGLRLIYFSYDVKMKEKGDIPEGYSVSREKKERFSLILESASTNQTSMYLCASSPPHWGGGGNSPLHFGNGTRLTVT.

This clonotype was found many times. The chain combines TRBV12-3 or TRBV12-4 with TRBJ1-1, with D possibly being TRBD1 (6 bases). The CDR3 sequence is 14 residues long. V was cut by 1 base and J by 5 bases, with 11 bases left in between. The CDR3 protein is CASSLGDTVTEAFF. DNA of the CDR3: TGTGCCAGCAGTTTAGGGGACACGGTTACTGAAGCTTTCTTT.

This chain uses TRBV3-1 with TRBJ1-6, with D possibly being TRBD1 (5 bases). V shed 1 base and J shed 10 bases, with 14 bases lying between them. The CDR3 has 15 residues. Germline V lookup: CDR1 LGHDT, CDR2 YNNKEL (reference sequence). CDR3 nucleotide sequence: TGTGCCAGCAGCCAAGCGGTGGGGCGTAGGTCACCCCTCCACTTT. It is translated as CASSQAVGRRSPLHF.

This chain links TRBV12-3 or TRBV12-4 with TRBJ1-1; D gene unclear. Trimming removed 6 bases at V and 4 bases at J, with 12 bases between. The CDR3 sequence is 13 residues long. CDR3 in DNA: TGTGCCAGCAGGCCTCAGGCTCTCACTGAAGCTTTCTTT. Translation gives CASRPQALTEAFF.

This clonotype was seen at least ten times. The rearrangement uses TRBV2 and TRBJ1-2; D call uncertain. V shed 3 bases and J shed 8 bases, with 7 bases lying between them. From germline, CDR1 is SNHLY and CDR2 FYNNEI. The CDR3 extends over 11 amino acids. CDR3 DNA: TGTGCCAGCAGTGAGGGCAGGGGCTACACCTTC. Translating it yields CASSEGRGYTF.

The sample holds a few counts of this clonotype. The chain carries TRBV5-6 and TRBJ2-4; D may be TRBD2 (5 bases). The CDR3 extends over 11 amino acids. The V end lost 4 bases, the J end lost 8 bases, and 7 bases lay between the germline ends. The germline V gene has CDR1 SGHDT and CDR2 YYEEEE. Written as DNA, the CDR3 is TGTGCCAGCAGCCGGGGAGACATTCAGTACTTC. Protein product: CASSRGDIQYF.

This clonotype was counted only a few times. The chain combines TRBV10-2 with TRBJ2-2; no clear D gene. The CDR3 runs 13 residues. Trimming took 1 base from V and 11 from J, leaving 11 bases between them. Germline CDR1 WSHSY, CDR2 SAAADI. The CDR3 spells CASSEFRSPELFF. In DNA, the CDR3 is TGCGCCAGCAGTGAGTTTCGGAGCCCCGAGCTGTTTTTT.

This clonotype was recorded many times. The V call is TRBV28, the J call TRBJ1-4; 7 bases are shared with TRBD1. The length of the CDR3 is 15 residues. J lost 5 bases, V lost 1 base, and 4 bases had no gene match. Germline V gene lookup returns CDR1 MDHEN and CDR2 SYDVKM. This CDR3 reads CASSLYGTANEKLFF. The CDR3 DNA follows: TGTGCCAGCAGTTTATACGGGACAGCAAATGAAAAACTGTTTTTT.

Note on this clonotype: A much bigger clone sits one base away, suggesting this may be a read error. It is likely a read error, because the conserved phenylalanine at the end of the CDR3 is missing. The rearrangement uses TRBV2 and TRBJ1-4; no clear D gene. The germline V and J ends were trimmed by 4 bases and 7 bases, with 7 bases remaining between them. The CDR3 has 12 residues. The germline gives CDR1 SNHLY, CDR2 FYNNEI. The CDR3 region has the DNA TGTGCCAGCAGTGTCCTTAGTGAAAAACTGTTTCTT. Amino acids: CASSVLSEKLFL.

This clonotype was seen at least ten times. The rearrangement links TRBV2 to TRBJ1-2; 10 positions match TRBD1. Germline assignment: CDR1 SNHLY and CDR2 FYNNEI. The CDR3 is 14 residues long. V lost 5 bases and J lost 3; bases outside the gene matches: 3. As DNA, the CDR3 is TGTGCCAGCAGTCGACAGGGGGCGGACTATGGCTACACCTTC. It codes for CASSRQGADYGYTF.

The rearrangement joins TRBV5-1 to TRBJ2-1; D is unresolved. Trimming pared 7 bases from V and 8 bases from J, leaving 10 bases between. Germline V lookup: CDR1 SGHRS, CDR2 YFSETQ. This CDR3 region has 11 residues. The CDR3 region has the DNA TGCGCCAGCGGAAGTGGGCATGAGCAGTTCTTC. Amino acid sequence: CASGSGHEQFF.

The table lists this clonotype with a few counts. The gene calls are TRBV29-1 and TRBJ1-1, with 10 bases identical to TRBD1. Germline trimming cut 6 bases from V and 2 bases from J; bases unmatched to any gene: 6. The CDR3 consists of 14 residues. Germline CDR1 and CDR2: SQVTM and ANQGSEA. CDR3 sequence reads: CSVQRDRGNTEAFF. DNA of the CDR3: TGCAGCGTCCAAAGGGACAGGGGAAACACTGAAGCTTTCTTT.

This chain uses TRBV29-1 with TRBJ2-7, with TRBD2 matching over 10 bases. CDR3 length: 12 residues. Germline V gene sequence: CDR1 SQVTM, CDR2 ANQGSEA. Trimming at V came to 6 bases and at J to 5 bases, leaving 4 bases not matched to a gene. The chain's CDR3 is CSVLAGVDEQYF. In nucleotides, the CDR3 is TGCAGCGTCCTAGCGGGAGTAGACGAGCAGTACTTC.

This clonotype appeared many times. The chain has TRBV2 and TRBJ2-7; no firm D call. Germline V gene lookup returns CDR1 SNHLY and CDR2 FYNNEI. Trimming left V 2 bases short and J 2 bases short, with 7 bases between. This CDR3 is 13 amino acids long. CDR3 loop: CASSEQTTYEQYF. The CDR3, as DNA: TGTGCCAGCAGTGAACAGACGACCTACGAGCAGTACTTC. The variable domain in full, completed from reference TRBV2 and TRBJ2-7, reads EPEVTQTPSHQVTQMGQEVILRCVPISNHLYFYWYRQILGQKVEFLVSFYNNEISEKSEIFDDQFSVERPDGSNFTLKIRSTKLEDSAMYFCASSEQTTYEQYFGPGTRLTVT.

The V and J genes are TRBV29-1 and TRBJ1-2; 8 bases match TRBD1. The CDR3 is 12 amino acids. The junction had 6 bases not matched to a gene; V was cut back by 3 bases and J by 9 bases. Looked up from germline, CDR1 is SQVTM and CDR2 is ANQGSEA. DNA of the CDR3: TGCAGCGTTGAGAGGCAGGGGGCGAGCTACACCTTC. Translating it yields CSVERQGASYTF. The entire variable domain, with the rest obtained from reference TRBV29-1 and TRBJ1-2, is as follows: SAVISQKPSRDICQRGTSLTIQCQVDSQVTMMFWYRQQPGQSLTLIATANQGSEATYESGFVIDKFPISRPNLTFSTLTVSNMSPEDSSIYLCSVERQGASYTFGSGTRLTVV.

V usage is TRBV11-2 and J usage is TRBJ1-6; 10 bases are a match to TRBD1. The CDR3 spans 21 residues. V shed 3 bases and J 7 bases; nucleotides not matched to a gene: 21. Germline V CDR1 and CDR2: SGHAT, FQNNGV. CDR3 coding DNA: TGTGCCAGCAGCTTCCCCTTATCAACCGAGACAGGGGGCGTATCGAATTCACCCCTCCACTTT. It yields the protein CASSFPLSTETGGVSNSPLHF.